Below, one T cell receptor (beta chain) is given with its context. The clone's antigen remains unknown. Base qualities are not recorded, but no much larger clone differs from it by a single base. V and J are truncated by 6 bases and 1 base respectively, leaving an intervening sequence of 12 bases. Measured from the cysteine to the phenylalanine, the CDR3 is 14 residues long. CDR3 DNA only is kept here, 42 bases in frame from base 1. Reading the germline V gene (reference sequence) gives CDR1 LNHDA and CDR2 SQIVND. Library preparation was by PCR. DNA from cultured CD4+ T cells was subjected to TCR sequencing with the Oncomine TCR Beta short-read assay at the Johns Hopkins FTIC core. The QIAamp micro DNA kit was used to extract genomic DNA from the cultured CD4+ T cells. Oncomine TCR Beta libraries from cultured CD4+ T cells were pooled using unique dual indexes and sequenced on an Illumina iSeq 100. For the original study's pipeline: Non-productive sequences were removed, and CDR3s that did not start with C, did not end with F or W, or were shorter than 7 amino acids were discarded. Antigen-specific clonotypes were identified using the MANAFEST web application through comparison of peptide-stimulated wells with reference and other culture wells. Positive clones required FDR below 0.05, an odds ratio above 5, and productive frequency above 0.1% in at least two of three replicate wells. Clonotypes that were significantly expanded in both SARS-CoV-2 spike wells and at least one common cold coronavirus spike condition were defined as cross-reactive. Levenshtein distances (stringdist) and unrooted phylogenetic trees (ape) in R version 3.6.1 were used to assess CDR3 homology. TCRdb ran its own pipeline on the public reads, namely fastp trimming at Q25 and MiXCR clone calling, and kept in-frame beta chains. Duplicate CDR3 protein sequences are folded into a single record with the most common DNA and genes. The V and J calls, along with clone size, are taken from TCRdb and not from the paper's own processing. The sample yields about 15,000 distinct CDR3 sequences; about 40% were counted once. 20% to 25% of the sample goes to the ten largest clones.

These data come from a study of vaccination and CD4 T cells after COVID-19 (dated by TCRdb to the early 2020s). Turning to the overall study: Convalescent patients had a positive SARS-CoV-2 result on nasal swab PCR, and of these patients, several had mild disease and one had severe disease. Post-COVID blood samples from convalescent patients were collected a median of 101 days after diagnosis, with a range of 35 to 161 days. Culture stimuli were overlapping spike peptide pools from SARS-CoV-2 and from the common cold coronaviruses HCoV-NL63, HCoV-OC43 and HCoV-229E. In the convalescent cohort there were six males and four females, among whom were two Hispanic individuals, seven Caucasians, two Asians and one multiracial person. Control cultures received a CEFX viral epitope pool as the positive control, an HIV-1 Nef peptide pool as the negative control, or no peptide. Participants got two doses of the Pfizer-BioNTech BNT162b2 vaccine (n=8) or two doses of the Moderna mRNA-1273 vaccine (n=2). In roughly eleven COVID-19 convalescent patients and a few infection-naive healthy vaccine recipients, the spike-specific CD4+ TCR repertoire before mRNA vaccination was compared with the repertoire after mRNA vaccination. Post-vaccine blood samples were obtained a median of approximately 74 days after the second vaccine dose, with a range of about 14 to 250 days.

According to the study, the label for this sample's treatment or condition signals: roughly 11-day PBMC culture with coronavirus spike peptide pools or control peptides (ViraFEST assay). The ViraFEST assay, used in the study, expanded antigen-specific T cells with peptide pools and then identified the expanded clonotypes through TCR sequencing. The convalescent patients' positive SARS-CoV-2 PCR tests were from March to December 2020, which was before the Alpha, Beta and Delta variants emerged in the United States. Each well held around 2 million PBMCs cultured with around 9 ug/ml peptide pools in IMDM containing around 5.5% human AB serum and 9 to 10 IU/ml IL-2. Half of the culture medium was replaced with fresh IL-2-containing medium on days 3 and 7. CD4+ T cells were isolated after approximately ten days of culture through negative selection using the EasySep CD4+ T cell isolation kit. PBMCs were separated from whole blood using Ficoll-Paque Plus gradient centrifugation and then either used fresh or cryopreserved at -140C. Triplicate wells were generally used for each culture condition.

What the research found in general, with its limitations: Nearly all vaccine-specific clones in convalescent patients (304 of 307) were mono-reactive for SARS-CoV-2 spike rather than cross-reactive with common cold coronaviruses. An increase in the median number of SARS-CoV-2-reactive clonotypes from 20 to 25 after infection to a few dozen after vaccination was observed, but the change was not found to be significant. The study included relatively few convalescent patients and did not analyze early timepoints after natural infection. In convalescent patients, a median around 90% of post-vaccine SARS-CoV-2-reactive clones were detected only after vaccination, suggesting vaccine-specific priming.

The sequencing sample was made of cultured CD4+ T cells from blood. The source is a human donor with COVID-19. Here the chain combines TRBV19 and TRBJ1-1; a tentative D call is TRBD1 (6 bases match). The CDR3 has the sequence CASRAPDRNTEAFF. The DNA sequence is TGTGCCAGTAGGGCCCCGGACAGGAACACTGAAGCTTTCTTT.